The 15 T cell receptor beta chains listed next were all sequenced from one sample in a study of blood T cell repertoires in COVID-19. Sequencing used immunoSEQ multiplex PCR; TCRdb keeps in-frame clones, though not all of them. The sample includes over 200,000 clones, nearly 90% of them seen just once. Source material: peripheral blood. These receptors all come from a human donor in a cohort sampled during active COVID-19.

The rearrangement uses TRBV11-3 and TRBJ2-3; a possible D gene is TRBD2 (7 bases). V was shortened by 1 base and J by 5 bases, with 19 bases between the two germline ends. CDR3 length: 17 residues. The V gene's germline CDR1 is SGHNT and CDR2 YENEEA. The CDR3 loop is CASSLGEKPGGRDTQYF. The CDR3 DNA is TGTGCCAGCAGCTTAGGGGAGAAACCGGGGGGCCGAGATACGCAGTATTTT.

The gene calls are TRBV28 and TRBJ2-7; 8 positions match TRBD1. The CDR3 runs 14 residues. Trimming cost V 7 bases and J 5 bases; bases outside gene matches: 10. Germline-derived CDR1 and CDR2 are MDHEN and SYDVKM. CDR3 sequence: CASTLTGDVHEQYF. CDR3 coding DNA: TGTGCCAGCACTCTGACAGGGGACGTCCACGAGCAGTACTTC.

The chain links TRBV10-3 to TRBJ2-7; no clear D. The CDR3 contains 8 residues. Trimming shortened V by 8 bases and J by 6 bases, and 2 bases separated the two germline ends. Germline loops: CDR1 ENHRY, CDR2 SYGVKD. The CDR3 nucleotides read TGTGCCATCCTCGAGCAGTACTTC. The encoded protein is CAILEQYF.

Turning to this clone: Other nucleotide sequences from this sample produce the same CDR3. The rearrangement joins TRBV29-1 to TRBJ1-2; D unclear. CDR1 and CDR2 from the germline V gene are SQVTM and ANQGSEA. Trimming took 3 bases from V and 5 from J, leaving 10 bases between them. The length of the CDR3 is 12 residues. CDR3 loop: CSVESGGYGYTF. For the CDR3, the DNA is TGCAGCGTTGAGTCAGGAGGATATGGCTACACCTTC.

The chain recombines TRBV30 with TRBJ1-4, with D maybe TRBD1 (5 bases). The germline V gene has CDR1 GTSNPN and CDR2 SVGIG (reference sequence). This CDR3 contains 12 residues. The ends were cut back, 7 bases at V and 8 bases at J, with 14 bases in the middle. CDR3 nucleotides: TGTGCCTCGCAGGGTTTAGGGGAAAAACTGTTTTTT. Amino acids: CASQGLGEKLFF. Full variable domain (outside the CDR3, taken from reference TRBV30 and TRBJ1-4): SQTIHQWPATLVQPVGSPLSLECTVEGTSNPNLYWYRQAAGRGLQLLFYSVGIGQISSEVPQNLSASRPQDRQFILSSKKLLLSDSGFYLCASQGLGEKLFFGSGTQLSVL.

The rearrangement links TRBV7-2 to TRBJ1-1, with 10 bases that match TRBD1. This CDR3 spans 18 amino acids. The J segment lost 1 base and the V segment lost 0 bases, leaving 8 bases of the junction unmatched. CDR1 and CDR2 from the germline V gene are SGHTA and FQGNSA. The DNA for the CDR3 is TGTGCCAGCAGCTTAGCGCTAGGACAGGGGGTGACGAACACTGAAGCTTTCTTT. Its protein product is CASSLALGQGVTNTEAFF.

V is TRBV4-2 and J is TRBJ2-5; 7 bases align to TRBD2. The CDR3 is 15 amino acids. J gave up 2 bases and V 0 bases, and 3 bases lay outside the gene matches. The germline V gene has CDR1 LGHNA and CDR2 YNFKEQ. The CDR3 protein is CASSQDLGGQETQYF. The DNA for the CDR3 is TGTGCCAGCAGCCAAGATTTGGGAGGGCAAGAGACCCAGTACTTC.

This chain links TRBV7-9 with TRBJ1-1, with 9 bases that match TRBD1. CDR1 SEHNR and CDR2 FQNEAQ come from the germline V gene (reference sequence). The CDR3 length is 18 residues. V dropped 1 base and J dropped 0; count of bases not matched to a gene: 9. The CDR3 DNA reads TGTGCCAGCAGCTTAGAGCGAGGACAGGGGACAGTGAACACTGAAGCTTTCTTT. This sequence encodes CASSLERGQGTVNTEAFF.

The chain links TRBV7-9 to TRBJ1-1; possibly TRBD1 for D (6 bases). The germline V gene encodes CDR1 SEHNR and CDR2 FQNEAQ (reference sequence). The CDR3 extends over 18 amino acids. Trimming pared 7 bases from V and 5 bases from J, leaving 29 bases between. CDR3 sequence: CASNLGLGRGVEGTEAFF. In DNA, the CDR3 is TGTGCCAGCAATTTAGGATTGGGCAGGGGAGTCGAGGGGACTGAAGCTTTCTTT.

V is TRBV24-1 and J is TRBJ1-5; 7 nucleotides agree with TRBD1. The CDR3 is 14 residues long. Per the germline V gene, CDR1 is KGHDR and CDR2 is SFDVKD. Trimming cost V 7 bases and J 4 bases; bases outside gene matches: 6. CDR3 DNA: TGTGCCACCAGACCGGGACAGAAGAATCAGCCCCAGCATTTT. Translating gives CATRPGQKNQPQHF.

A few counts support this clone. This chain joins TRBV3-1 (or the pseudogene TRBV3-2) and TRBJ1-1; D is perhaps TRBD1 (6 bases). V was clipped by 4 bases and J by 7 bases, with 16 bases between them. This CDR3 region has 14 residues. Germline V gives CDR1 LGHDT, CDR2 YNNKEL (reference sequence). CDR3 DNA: TGTGCCAGCAGCCGGACAGTCTTCTCCGGTGAAGCTTTCTTT. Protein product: CASSRTVFSGEAFF.

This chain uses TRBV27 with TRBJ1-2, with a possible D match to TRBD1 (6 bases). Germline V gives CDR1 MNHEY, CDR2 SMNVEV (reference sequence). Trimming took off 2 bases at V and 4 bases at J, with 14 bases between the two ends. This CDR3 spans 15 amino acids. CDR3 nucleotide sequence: TGTGCCAGCAGTTTAGGTGGCAGGGGAAGCTATGGCTACACCTTC. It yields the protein CASSLGGRGSYGYTF.

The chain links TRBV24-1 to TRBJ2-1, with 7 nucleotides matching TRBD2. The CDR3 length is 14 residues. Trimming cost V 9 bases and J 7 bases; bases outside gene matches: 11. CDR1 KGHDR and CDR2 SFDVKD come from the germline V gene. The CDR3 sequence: CATLGGRAGNEQFF. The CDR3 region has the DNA TGTGCCACCCTGGGCGGGAGAGCCGGGAATGAGCAGTTCTTC.

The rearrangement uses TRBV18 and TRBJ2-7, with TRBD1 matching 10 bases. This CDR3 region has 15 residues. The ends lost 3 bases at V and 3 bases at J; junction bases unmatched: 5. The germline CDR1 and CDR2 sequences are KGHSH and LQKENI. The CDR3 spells CASSPGQGVIYEQYF. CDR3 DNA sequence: TGTGCCAGCTCACCCGGACAGGGGGTCATCTACGAGCAGTACTTC.

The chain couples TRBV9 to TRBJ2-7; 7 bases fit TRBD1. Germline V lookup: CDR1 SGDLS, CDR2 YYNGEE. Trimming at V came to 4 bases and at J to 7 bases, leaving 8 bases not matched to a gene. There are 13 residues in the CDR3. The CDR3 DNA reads TGTGCCAGCAGCACCTCCCGACAGGGAGAGCAGTACTTC. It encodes CASSTSRQGEQYF.